The 25 T cell receptor beta chains listed next were all sequenced from one sample in a study of early T cells in non-severe SARS-CoV-2 infection. From the 5' RACE reads, TCRdb called clonotypes with MiXCR, one entry per CDR3 protein. The sample lists about 81,000 distinct CDR3 sequences; around 5.6% were seen once. What was sequenced was whole blood. The source of these receptors is an adult who was a healthcare worker with PCR-confirmed SARS-CoV-2 infection or an uninfected control (not recorded which).

This clonotype was seen more than once but under ten times. CDR3: CASSLGGPLQETQYF. In DNA form, the CDR3 reads TGTGCCAGCAGCTTAGGAGGGCCATTACAAGAGACCCAGTACTTC. This sequence joins TRBV11-2 and TRBJ2-5, with D maybe TRBD2 (5 bases). Trimming took 1 base from V and 2 from J, leaving 11 bases between them. The CDR3 totals 15 residues. The germline CDR1 and CDR2 sequences are SGHAT and FQNNGV.

In nucleotides, the CDR3 is TGTGCCAGTAGTACCGGGACAGAAGTCTACGAGCAGTACTTC. Its translation: CASSTGTEVYEQYF. The rearrangement uses TRBV19 and TRBJ2-7, with TRBD1 matching over 7 bases. The V segment lost 4 bases and the J segment 3 bases; nucleotides outside the gene matches: 6. The CDR3 runs to 14 residues. Germline assignment: CDR1 LNHDA and CDR2 SQIVND (reference sequence).

The chain uses TRBV2 and TRBJ1-1; tentatively, D is TRBD1 (5 bases). Germline CDR1 and CDR2: SNHLY and FYNNEI. Trimming cost V 7 bases and J 1 base, with 13 bases left between them. The CDR3 runs 14 residues. CDR3 amino acids: CASIPGRANTEAFF. For the CDR3, the DNA is TGTGCCAGCATTCCGGGACGGGCGAACACTGAAGCTTTCTTT.

This clonotype was detected ten times or more. The V and J genes are TRBV7-3 and TRBJ2-7, with a weak D call TRBD2 (5 bases). Per germline, CDR1 SGHTA and CDR2 FQGTGA. The ends were cut back, 3 bases at V and 3 bases at J, with 15 bases in the middle. The CDR3 consists of 15 residues. DNA of the CDR3: TGTGCCAGCAGCTTGTGGGCTAGCCACGTCTACGAGCAGTACTTC. Encoded protein: CASSLWASHVYEQYF.

In its sample, this clonotype was seen many times. This chain uses TRBV29-1 with TRBJ2-1; 7 bases are shared with TRBD1. The CDR3 length is 13 residues. Germline trimming cut 7 bases from V and 3 bases from J; bases unmatched to any gene: 6. Germline CDR1 SQVTM, CDR2 ANQGSEA. CDR3 sequence reads: CSGRRDSYNEQFF. CDR3 in DNA: TGCAGCGGACGTCGGGACAGCTACAATGAGCAGTTCTTC.

This clonotype was detected only a few times. The rearrangement links TRBV3-1 to TRBJ2-1; 7 bases agree with TRBD2. V shed 1 base, J shed 2 bases, and the junction held 8 bases outside the gene matches. The CDR3 length is 17 residues. The germline gives CDR1 LGHDT, CDR2 YNNKEL (reference sequence). CDR3 sequence: CASSQGSGLAAYNEQFF. The CDR3 DNA sequence: TGTGCCAGCAGCCAAGGAAGCGGCCTAGCGGCCTACAATGAGCAGTTCTTC.

As to this clonotype: A read error may be the cause here, since a much bigger clone is one base away. The rearrangement joins TRBV11-2 to TRBJ2-7; D is unresolved. Germline values: CDR1 SGHAT, CDR2 FQNNGV. V lost 3 bases to trimming and J lost 1 base, with 10 bases between them. This CDR3 has 14 residues. The CDR3 DNA follows: TGTGCCAGCAGCTTGCAAATCGAATCCTACGAGCAGTACTTC. This translates into CASSLQIESYEQYF.

V and J are TRBV28 and TRBJ1-1; D gene unclear. The germline V gene encodes CDR1 MDHEN and CDR2 SYDVKM. CDR3 length: 13 residues. With 3 bases removed from V and 7 bases from J, the gap between germline ends came to 12 bases. The CDR3: CASSLRTPVEAFF. As DNA, the CDR3 is TGTGCCAGCAGTTTGAGGACGCCCGTTGAAGCTTTCTTT.

This clonotype showed up many times. The V and J genes are TRBV29-1 and TRBJ1-1; tentative D call: TRBD1 (5 bases). The CDR3 sequence is 14 residues long. Germline V lookup: CDR1 SQVTM, CDR2 ANQGSEA. V lost 3 bases to trimming and J lost 0 bases, with 11 bases between them. The CDR3, as DNA: TGCAGCGTTGACAGGGAGGTGCTGAACACTGAAGCTTTCTTT. It specifies CSVDREVLNTEAFF.

In its sample, this clonotype was seen a few times. The chain couples TRBV7-2 to TRBJ1-5; TRBD1 is a possible D gene (5 bases). This CDR3 has 14 amino acids. V was cut by 1 base and J by 7 bases, with 11 bases left in between. The germline CDR1 and CDR2 sequences are SGHTA and FQGNSA. The CDR3 DNA reads as TGTGCCAGCAGCTTAGTAGGGGCCGGCCAGCCCCAGCATTTT. Its translation is CASSLVGAGQPQHF.

The rearrangement uses TRBV3-1 and TRBJ1-2; D gene unclear. CDR3 length equals 15 residues. CDR1 is LGHDT, CDR2 YNNKEL, per germline (reference sequence). V gave up 1 base and J gave up 8 bases, with 17 bases separating them. DNA for the CDR3: TGTGCCAGCAGCCAAGGCTCGAGGTCGCCCGCGGGCTACACCTTC. The encoded protein is CASSQGSRSPAGYTF.

This clonotype was counted many times. V and J are TRBV20-1 and TRBJ1-1; perhaps TRBD1 as D (6 bases). V shed 0 bases and J shed 6 bases, with 11 bases lying between them. There are 13 residues in the CDR3. The germline V gene encodes CDR1 DFQATT and CDR2 SNEGSKA (reference sequence). The CDR3 bases are TGCAGTGCTAGAGATGGGGGGGCTGCTGAAGCTTTCTTT. Its protein is CSARDGGAAEAFF.

This clonotype has more than one count but fewer than ten. The genes are TRBV29-1 and TRBJ1-1, with 9 bases fitting TRBD1. The junction had 1 base not matched to a gene; V was cut back by 0 bases and J by 2 bases. Germline V gene sequence: CDR1 SQVTM, CDR2 ANQGSEA. CDR3 size: 14 residues. The CDR3 coding sequence is TGCAGCGTTGAAGACACAGGGGGCAACACTGAAGCTTTCTTT. Translating gives CSVEDTGGNTEAFF.

In this sample, this clonotype turned up many times. This chain joins TRBV3-1 and TRBJ2-1, with D perhaps TRBD1 (6 bases). The V gene lost 1 base and the J gene lost 6 bases, with 10 bases spanning the gap. There are 14 residues in the CDR3. Looked up from germline, CDR1 is LGHDT and CDR2 is YNNKEL (reference sequence). Here the CDR3 reads CASSQGRQANEQFF. The CDR3 DNA sequence: TGTGCCAGCAGCCAAGGTAGACAGGCCAATGAGCAGTTCTTC.

This clonotype was observed many times. This rearrangement joins TRBV7-2 to TRBJ1-2, with 8 bases identical to TRBD1. Germline V CDR1 and CDR2: SGHTA, FQGNSA. The V gene end was trimmed by 1 base and the J gene end by 3 bases; junction bases not matched to a gene: 4. CDR3 length: 15 residues. The CDR3 DNA reads as TGTGCCAGCAGCTTAGGGACAGGGCGTGACTATGGCTACACCTTC. It translates to CASSLGTGRDYGYTF.

Ten or more counts support this clonotype. This sequence joins TRBV7-8 and TRBJ2-7; D is undetermined. Trimming stripped 5 bases from V and 3 bases from J, with 14 bases between. The germline gives CDR1 SGHVS, CDR2 FQNEAQ. The CDR3 has 14 residues. CDR3: CASSLAGARYEQYF. The CDR3 DNA reads as TGTGCCAGCAGCCTGGCCGGTGCACGCTACGAGCAGTACTTC.

This clonotype was detected only a few times. The chain uses TRBV6-1 and TRBJ2-3; perhaps TRBD1 as D (5 bases). CDR1 and CDR2 (germline): MNHNS, SASEGT. The ends were cut back, 4 bases at V and 0 bases at J, with 14 bases in the middle. The CDR3 runs 16 residues. The CDR3 coding sequence is TGTGCCAGCAGTGCCATTAAGGGGTCTAGCACAGATACGCAGTATTTT. This translates into CASSAIKGSSTDTQYF.

V usage is TRBV29-1 and J usage is TRBJ1-2, with D unresolved. Trimming stripped 8 bases from V and 6 bases from J, with 10 bases between. The CDR3 consists of 10 residues. CDR1 is SQVTM, CDR2 ANQGSEA, per germline. The CDR3 DNA follows: TGCAGCTGGGGAACGGATGGCTACACCTTC. Translation gives CSWGTDGYTF. Using reference TRBV29-1 and TRBJ1-2 for the parts outside the CDR3, the full variable domain is SAVISQKPSRDICQRGTSLTIQCQVDSQVTMMFWYRQQPGQSLTLIATANQGSEATYESGFVIDKFPISRPNLTFSTLTVSNMSPEDSSIYLCSWGTDGYTFGSGTRLTVV.

This clonotype has ten or more counts. The rearrangement joins TRBV5-4 to TRBJ1-2; perhaps TRBD1 as D (5 bases). Germline-derived CDR1 and CDR2 are SGHNT and YYREEE (reference sequence). This CDR3 contains 12 residues. V lost 1 base and J 8 bases, leaving 9 bases between the germline ends. The CDR3 reads CASSLTGLGYTF. The CDR3 nucleotides read TGTGCCAGCAGCTTGACAGGCTTGGGCTACACCTTC. Together with reference TRBV5-4 and TRBJ1-2, the CDR3 gives the full variable domain: ETGVTQSPTHLIKTRGQQVTLRCSSQSGHNTVSWYQQALGQGPQFIFQYYREEENGRGNFPPRFSGLQFPNYSSELNVNALELDDSALYLCASSLTGLGYTFGSGTRLTVV.

The chain employs TRBV12-3 or TRBV12-4 and TRBJ2-5; the D gene is possibly TRBD1 (5 bases). V was trimmed by 7 bases and J by 5 bases, leaving 14 bases between them. The CDR3 extends over 13 amino acids. The CDR3 DNA sequence: TGTGCCAGCATGAGGACAACCGCGGAGACCCAGTACTTC. It specifies CASMRTTAETQYF.

This clonotype was seen many times. V and J are TRBV7-2 and TRBJ2-3; 8 positions match TRBD2. Trimming cost V 6 bases and J 0 bases; bases outside gene matches: 2. The CDR3 is 14 residues long. Looked up from germline, CDR1 is SGHTA and CDR2 is FQGNSA. CDR3 loop: CASRRGGSTDTQYF. In nucleotides, the CDR3 is TGTGCCAGCAGACGGGGGGGAAGCACAGATACGCAGTATTTT.

CDR3 amino acids: CASSHRANTEAFF. The CDR3 DNA sequence: TGTGCCAGCAGTCATCGGGCGAACACTGAAGCTTTCTTT. This chain links TRBV14 with TRBJ1-1; D not certain. Germline CDR1 is SGHDN and CDR2 is FVKESK. Trimming took 6 bases from V and 1 from J, leaving 9 bases between them. The CDR3 length is 13 residues.

This clonotype was observed a few times. The chain has TRBV20-1 and TRBJ2-7; 8 bases are shared with TRBD1. This CDR3 contains 13 residues. The germline CDR1 and CDR2 sequences are DFQATT and SNEGSKA (reference sequence). V was pared by 1 base and J by 4 bases, with 3 bases of the junction left unmatched. CDR3 nucleotide sequence: TGCAGTGCTAGAGGGACAGGGTTGTACGAGCAGTACTTC. This encodes CSARGTGLYEQYF.

This clonotype was seen a handful of times. This sequence joins TRBV28 and TRBJ2-7; D may correspond to TRBD1 or TRBD2 (5 bases each). Between the trimmed V and J ends, which lost 6 bases and 1 base, there was a span of 13 bases. Germline V gene data show CDR1 as MDHEN and CDR2 as SYDVKM. The CDR3 totals 14 residues. CDR3 in amino acids: CASRRGMGSYEQYF. Here the CDR3 DNA reads TGTGCCAGCAGGAGGGGTATGGGGTCCTACGAGCAGTACTTC.

In this sample, this clonotype turned up many times. The gene calls are TRBV7-9 and TRBJ1-1; no definite D call. Germline V gives CDR1 SEHNR, CDR2 FQNEAQ (reference sequence). The CDR3 has 13 amino acids. Deletions cut 3 bases from V and 4 bases from J, with 9 bases between. The CDR3 DNA sequence: TGTGCCAGCAGCTTTTGGGGAGGCACTGAAGCTTTCTTT. Its protein is CASSFWGGTEAFF.